The clone carrying this T cell receptor (beta chain) was seen only once. Its target is unknown. This record comes from a study of T cell responses to AZD1222 COVID-19 vaccine. Study observations and caveats: Spike-wide vaccine-associated CD4 TCRs dominated at 160-218 and 743-854.

This CDR3 has 11 residues. Per the germline V gene, CDR1 is LNHDA and CDR2 is SQIVND (reference sequence). V lost 6 bases, J lost 5 bases, and 8 bases lay in between. Only in-frame clones appear in the TCRdb table, and some are missing; sequencing was by immunoSEQ multiplex PCR. The top ten clones hold about 1.6% of a sample with roughly 120,000 clones, 70% to 90% of them seen once. This chain connects TRBV19 to TRBJ2-7; no firm D call. Material: peripheral blood, obtained on day 0 of AZD1222 vaccination. The source is an adult in good health. CDR3 sequence (DNA): TGTGCCAGTAGACGGTACGACGAGCAGTACTTC. Translated: CASRRYDEQYF. The variable domain in full, with the rest retrieved from reference TRBV19 and TRBJ2-7, is DGGITQSPKYLFRKEGQNVTLSCEQNLNHDAMYWYRQDPGQGLRLIYYSQIVNDFQKGDIAEGYSVSREKKESFPLTVTSAQKNPTAFYLCASRRYDEQYFGPGTRLTVT.